These T cell receptor beta chains were read from a single sample in a study of chemoradiotherapy in HPV16-positive cancers. The protocol was immunoSEQ multiplex PCR, while the TCRdb copy is restricted to in-frame clones and leaves out a portion. The repertoire holds roughly 2,000 clones, just over 90% seen once, with about 2.5% in the top ten. The specimen comprised tumor tissue, sampled from a patient who underwent chemoradiotherapy. The source of these receptors is a human donor with HPV-associated anogenital cancer. Both conserved end residues are part of each CDR3. Only part of the rows carry a size: once, few, many, or a class if the clone is expanded.

>TRBV28|.
CASSLGGQGDEKLFF
>TRBV11-2|.
CASSISGGEGSYNEQFF
>TRBV25-1|.
CASSEFRTGSTDTQYF
>TRBV7-3|.
CASSLALRDTQYF
>TRBV15|once
CATSRGRGASGMQDTQYF
>TRBV28|.
CASSLLSATSYEQYF
>TRBV11-2|.
CASNSGTGAYEQYF
>TRBV6-6|.
CASKPFQPMNTEAFF
>TRBV6-4|.
CASSVEAGGQDTQYF
>TRBV19|.
CASSIVGLEIHNEQFF
>TRBV10-3|.
CAISDSVSNSPLHF
>TRBV7-9|.
CASSLGSANYGYTF
>TRBV4-3|.
CASSPNFENTEAFF
>TRBV18|once
CASSPLPRQSYNSPLHF
>TRBV28|few
CASSPMGPTRGLNYGYTF
>TRBV15|.
CATSRGAAALDETQYF
>TRBV5-1|.
CASSPGQGAEGEQYF
>TRBV28|.
CASSLLGLSNQPQHF
>TRBV7-6|once
CASSPPGSGSDEKLFF
>TRBV27|.
CASSSSSGDQPQHF
>TRBV7-7|once
CASSLASSTHSYEQYF
>TRBV10-3|.
CAISGGRDQPQHF
>TRBV6-5|.
CASRSGGAVETQYF
>TRBV7-9|.
CASSSTGRVTGQAPYEQYF
>TRBV19|.
CASSMGNSYEQYF
>TRBV7-2|.
CASSLDYRTQYF
>TRBV6-1|.
CASSDPPSIYEQFF
>TRBV6-5|.
CASSPRGQGAYEQYF
>TRBV18|.
CASSPAGYFGVAFF
>TRBV21-1|.
CASSKGRSSGNTIYF
>TRBV18|.
CASSPALGSGSAYEQYF
>TRBV5-4|.
CASSFWSTDGYTF
>TRBV2|.
CASSVEPFLGPQHF
>TRBV29-1|.
CSATPSRAGEQYF
>TRBV13|.
CASSLVLDTQYF
>TRBV7-3|.
CATSTPEGTGGDSPLHF
>TRBV28|.
CAGRGTGISPLHF
>TRBV7-6|.
CASSLDQTGSTDTQYF
>TRBV15|.
CATSRASTFSLSYNEQFF
>TRBV10-3|.
CAISENGNSPLHF